This T cell receptor beta chain was documented in a study of beta chain features in type 1 diabetes. Germline-derived CDR1 and CDR2 are DFQATT and SNEGSKA (reference sequence). This CDR3 has 10 residues. Trimming pared 8 bases from V and 7 bases from J, leaving 10 bases between. What was sequenced were expressed TCRB transcripts, since all of the isolated RNA had been reverse transcribed. Some clones are missing from TCRdb's copy, which holds only in-frame ones; the method was immunoSEQ multiplex PCR. The sample shows around 250,000 clones, more than 65% of them seen only once. Donors contributed one heparinised blood draw apiece, averaging roughly 0.12 L.

Sample: naive CD4+ T cells from blood. The source of this sequence is a man aged 25 to 45 in good health. The chain couples TRBV20-1 to TRBJ2-3; D remains unclear. CDR3 DNA: TGCAGTCCCTCTCCGTATACGCAGTATTTT. The encoded protein is CSPSPYTQYF.